Presented here are 11 T cell receptor beta chains from one specimen sequenced in a study of blood T cell repertoires in COVID-19. The table came from immunoSEQ multiplex PCR; TCRdb's copy has only in-frame clones and leaves some out. This sample has over 150,000 clones; about 86% occur once, and the top ten carry under 9.5%. The source material was PBMCs or T cells enriched from blood (not recorded which). These receptors all stem from a man aged 45-65 years who had recovered from COVID-19.

V is TRBV4-1 and J is TRBJ2-7; 7 positions agree with TRBD1. Germline V gives CDR1 MGHRA, CDR2 YSYEKL. V shed 5 bases, J shed 3 bases, and the junction held 13 bases outside the gene matches. The CDR3 runs to 16 residues. CDR3 amino acids: CASSATLQTGNYEQYF. In DNA, the CDR3 is TGCGCCAGCAGCGCTACCCTCCAGACAGGGAACTACGAGCAGTACTTC.

This chain connects TRBV27 to TRBJ2-2; TRBD1 might be the D (6 bases). The CDR3 covers 15 residues. CDR1 and CDR2 from the germline V gene are MNHEY and SMNVEV (reference sequence). Trimming shortened V by 5 bases and J by 0 bases, and 10 bases separated the two germline ends. The CDR3 nucleotides are TGTGCCAGCAGTCTGGGACACCCGAACACCGGGGAGCTGTTTTTT. Its translation: CASSLGHPNTGELFF.

The chain combines TRBV27 with TRBJ1-4; D is undetermined. V was trimmed by 3 bases and J by 4 bases, leaving 9 bases between them. CDR1 is MNHEY, CDR2 SMNVEV, per germline (reference sequence). The CDR3 runs 14 residues. In nucleotides, the CDR3 is TGTGCCAGCAGTTTTGCGGGGATTAATGAAAAACTGTTTTTT. It encodes CASSFAGINEKLFF.

The chain joins TRBV7-8 to TRBJ2-1, with TRBD2 matching 15 bases. The CDR3 totals 18 residues. Germline CDR1 is SGHVS and CDR2 is FQNEAQ. The J segment lost 0 bases and the V segment lost 5 bases, leaving 5 bases of the junction unmatched. This CDR3 reads CASSRGLAGGYSYNEQFF. CDR3 nucleotide sequence: TGTGCCAGCAGCCGGGGACTAGCGGGGGGTTACTCCTACAATGAGCAGTTCTTC.

V gene TRBV9 combines with J gene TRBJ2-1; D is possibly TRBD2 (6 bases). CDR3 length: 15 residues. CDR1 and CDR2 from the germline V gene are SGDLS and YYNGEE. Trimming took off 2 bases at V and 7 bases at J, with 16 bases between the two ends. CDR3 region: CASSVTPGVGNEQFF. CDR3 nucleotides: TGTGCCAGCAGCGTTACCCCGGGGGTAGGGAATGAGCAGTTCTTC.

The CDR3: CASSYLGLQGYQPQHF. The CDR3 DNA reads TGTGCCAGCAGTTACCTTGGCCTACAGGGGTATCAGCCCCAGCATTTT. The chain has TRBV6-2 or TRBV6-3 and TRBJ1-5, with 7 bases lining up with TRBD1. The CDR3 has 16 amino acids. Germline CDR1 reads MNHEY; CDR2 reads SVGEGT. V gave up 2 bases and J gave up 5 bases; unmatched junction bases: 9.

The CDR3 nucleotides read TGTGCCAGCAGCCGTGGGACAGGGGGTTGGTCTAATGAAAAACTGTTTTTT. Its protein is CASSRGTGGWSNEKLFF. The V call is TRBV7-2, the J call TRBJ1-4, with 11 bases identical to TRBD1. Trimming cost V 5 bases and J 3 bases; bases outside gene matches: 8. This CDR3 contains 17 residues. In germline, CDR1 is SGHTA, CDR2 FQGNSA.

The V gene is TRBV27, the J gene TRBJ2-7; 8 bases are a match to TRBD1. CDR1 MNHEY and CDR2 SMNVEV come from the germline V gene (reference sequence). This CDR3 region has 15 residues. The junction had 5 bases not matched to a gene; V was cut back by 2 bases and J by 2 bases. This CDR3 is CASSLKDRAPYEQYF. In nucleotides, the CDR3 is TGTGCCAGCAGTTTAAAGGACAGGGCGCCCTACGAGCAGTACTTC.

This chain links TRBV3-1 (or the pseudogene TRBV3-2) with TRBJ1-4; possible D gene TRBD1, 6 bases. V lost 1 base, J lost 7 bases, and 10 bases lay in between. Germline CDR1 and CDR2: LGHDT and YNNKEL (reference sequence). CDR3 length: 14 amino acids. CDR3 coding DNA: TGTGCCAGCAGCCAAGGCAGGGGTGGTGAAAAACTGTTTTTT. Protein product: CASSQGRGGEKLFF.

The J gene is TRBJ2-3, the V gene TRBV15; D not certain. Germline loops: CDR1 LNHNV, CDR2 YYDKDF (reference sequence). V was shortened by 6 bases and J by 5 bases, with 6 bases between the two germline ends. CDR3 size: 11 residues. The CDR3 DNA follows: TGTGCCACCAGTGAGAAAGATACGCAGTATTTT. Its translation is CATSEKDTQYF.

The chain links TRBV4-1 to TRBJ2-7, with 9 bases matching TRBD1. The germline V gene encodes CDR1 MGHRA and CDR2 YSYEKL. The CDR3 consists of 15 residues. V trimming: 1 base; J trimming: 2 bases; junction bases outside the gene matches: 3. DNA for the CDR3: TGCGCCAGCAGCCAAGGGACAGGGGACCCCTACGAGCAGTACTTC. Translating it yields CASSQGTGDPYEQYF.